This T cell receptor beta chain emerged from a study of control samples from healthy donors and cancer patients. Profiling relied on immunoSEQ multiplex PCR, and the TCRdb table lists in-frame clones only, not all of them. The table lists 80,000 to 100,000 clones, 85% to 90% of them singletons. This clone showed up just once. The trim removed 3 bases at V and 2 bases at J, leaving 3 bases unmatched. CDR1 and CDR2 (germline): MNHEY, SMNVEV (reference sequence). The CDR3 runs 14 residues. The source material was blood. This sequence originates from a man aged 25 to 40 in good health. This rearrangement joins TRBV27 to TRBJ1-2, with TRBD1 identical over 7 bases. CDR3 DNA: TGTGCCAGCAGTTTGGGACAGATGAACTATGGCTACACCTTC. It specifies CASSLGQMNYGYTF.